This TCR beta chain originates from a study of blood T cell repertoires in COVID-19. At the level of the study: The United States, Italy and Spain supplied acute and convalescent COVID-19 samples. In each case, the material was cDNA or gDNA derived from T cells, B-cell-depleted T cells, or PBMCs.

Original analysis: Amplification with reference gene primers provided the estimates of nucleated cell counts. Clones were read by immunoSEQ multiplex PCR, and TCRdb kept only the in-frame ones, dropping some. That table furnishes V, J and clone size, whereas the DNA furnished D and trimming. The table has over 150,000 clones, 84% seen once. The receptor was derived from a man aged 18 to 30 with active or convalescent COVID-19. Source material: peripheral blood.

The CDR3 loop reads CASSLGQGLSQPQHF. In DNA form, the CDR3 reads TGTGCCAGCAGCTTAGGACAGGGTTTGAGTCAGCCCCAGCATTTT. The J gene is TRBJ1-5, the V gene TRBV5-6; 8 nucleotides line up with TRBD1. Germline values: CDR1 SGHDT, CDR2 YYEEEE. Unmatched junction bases numbered 7, after V lost 2 bases and J lost 6 bases. There are 15 residues in the CDR3.